Given below is one T cell receptor beta chain in context. The antigen this receptor binds is unknown. The input lacks base qualities; no much larger clone sits a single base away. The sample originates from a study of T-cell reconstitution after alpha-beta-depleted transplantation in children (dated by TCRdb to the mid-2010s). Study-level background: The study quantitatively tracked T-cell immune reconstitution after TCRalphabeta/CD19-depleted allogeneic hematopoietic cell transplantation in children using TCR repertoire profiling.

According to the study, the label for this sample's treatment or condition signals: allogeneic hematopoietic cell transplantation with graft depleted of TCRalphabeta T cells and CD19 B cells. Transplant recipients were children who received TCRalphabeta/CD19-depleted allogeneic hematopoietic cell grafts. Receptor libraries were prepared by PCR. The instrument was an Illumina HiSeq 2500. TCR library preparation used molecular barcoding, with unique molecular identifiers applied to normalize quantification of the TCRbeta repertoire. TCRdb's own reprocessing of the public reads used fastp at Q25 and MiXCR and kept productive beta chains. CDR3 protein sequences are deduplicated, and each keeps its most common genes and DNA. The table for this sample lists fewer than 450,000 distinct CDR3 sequences; roughly 15% of them were counted only once. The top ten hold around 41% of the sample. General study outcomes and caveats: Over subsequent months, a decline in hyperexpanded clone frequencies was noted, and after one year, T-cell counts and TCRbeta diversity were mostly ascribed to newly produced T cells. In some patients, the high TCRbeta diversity seen at day 60 was put down to recipient T cells and intrathymic progenitors that had survived conditioning. The apparently early recovery of alphabetaT-cell counts about two months after transplant reportedly depended on only several hundred rapidly expanded clones that came from non-depleted graft cells.

The CDR3, from cysteine to phenylalanine, totals 15 residues. Only the CDR3 DNA is retained, 45 bases long and in frame from the first base. Here V drops 5 bases and J drops 5 bases, and the junction holds 3 bases not matched to any gene. Sequences were derived from PBMCs, mostly from graft donor cells, sampled 360 days after TCRalphabeta/CD19-depleted stem cell transplant. This receptor chain uses TRBV12-3 or TRBV12-4 and TRBJ2-5; TRBD2 matches 15 bases in the middle. This sequence was found in a male patient between 2 and 10 years old who had a stem cell transplant for acute lymphoblastic leukemia, so the T cells may come from the graft donor. Here the CDR3 is given as CASSQGLAGGETQYF. The DNA sequence follows: TGTGCCAGCAGTCAAGGACTAGCGGGAGGGGAGACCCAGTACTTC.